This T cell receptor (beta chain) was recovered during a study of T cell repertoires in cytomegalovirus infection. Overall study: Shared public TCR beta signatures pointed to both CMV infection and a matching HLA type.

The study's findings and limits: CMV-specific HLA-C-restricted TCR beta clonotypes dominated the ex vivo response.

On this clonotype: Its antigen is as yet unknown.

This CDR3 spans 14 amino acids. Germline trimming cut 4 bases from V and 8 bases from J; bases unmatched to any gene: 7. Using its own MiXCR run on the reads, TCRdb lists one record per CDR3 protein. Counted here are roughly 860,000 distinct CDR3 sequences, over 25% occurring once; the ten biggest clones make up 9.5% to 15%. The receptor comes from a human donor in good health (CMV status not recorded). Some clones in this sample may be carry-over from other donors' samples. The chain recombines TRBV12-3 or TRBV12-4 with TRBJ1-4, with 7 bases fitting TRBD1. Sequencing used cultured CD8+ T cells from PBMCs, obtained from culture after CMV antigen stimulation. The chain's CDR3 is CASSSGTEEEKLFF. CDR3 nucleotide sequence: TGTGCCAGCAGTTCCGGGACAGAAGAAGAAAAACTGTTTTTT.